This entry lists 12 T cell receptor beta chains sequenced from one sample in a study of beta chain features in type 1 diabetes. Expressed TCRB transcripts were sequenced because the isolated RNA had all been reverse transcribed beforehand. Measured with immunoSEQ multiplex PCR; TCRdb has only the in-frame clones, and not every one. This table has fewer than 350,000 clones, less than 20% appearing once. The specimen sequenced was naive CD4+ T cells from blood. All receptors derive from a young woman in good health.

The chain joins TRBV6-1 to TRBJ2-7; D perhaps matches TRBD2 (5 bases). The CDR3 totals 13 residues. V dropped 4 bases and J dropped 3 bases, with 10 bases sitting between them. The germline CDR1 and CDR2 sequences are MNHNS and SASEGT. CDR3 DNA sequence: TGTGCCAGCAGTGGCCAGAGGGACTACGAGCAGTACTTC. Translating gives CASSGQRDYEQYF.

This chain connects TRBV2 to TRBJ2-1; D is possibly TRBD2 (6 bases). This CDR3 is 11 amino acids long. V was shortened by 6 bases and J by 11 bases, with 11 bases between the two germline ends. Per the germline V gene, CDR1 is SNHLY and CDR2 is FYNNEI. In nucleotides, the CDR3 is TGTGCCAGCAGGGGGAGGTCACAGCAGTTCTTC. Amino acid sequence: CASRGRSQQFF.

This clone showed up just a few times. Germline is not matched at one junction end, which may reflect a read error. This chain joins TRBV7-7 and TRBJ2-5, with 10 bases lining up with TRBD2. The germline gives CDR1 SSHAT, CDR2 FNYEAQ (reference sequence). The CDR3 is made up of 13 amino acids. CDR3 bases: TGTGCTAGCAGCCAGGGACTAGCGGAGACCCAGTACTTC. Its translation is CASSQGLAETQYF.

The chain has TRBV30 and TRBJ1-2, with D possibly matching TRBD1 (5 bases). V shed 8 bases and J shed 4 bases, with 14 bases lying between them. CDR1 is GTSNPN and CDR2 is SVGIG in the germline V gene (reference sequence). This CDR3 contains 12 residues. This chain's CDR3 is CALGEAAYGYTF. The CDR3 nucleotides are TGTGCCCTGGGGGAGGCTGCCTATGGCTACACCTTC.

This clone was seen only a few times. The chain links TRBV7-6 to TRBJ1-1; TRBD1 matches 8 bases. Germline loops: CDR1 SGHVS, CDR2 FNYEAQ. V dropped 1 base and J dropped 2; count of bases not matched to a gene: 6. CDR3 length equals 16 residues. CDR3: CASSLEGQAVNTEAFF. Written as DNA, the CDR3 is TGTGCCAGCAGCTTAGAGGGACAGGCCGTAAACACTGAAGCTTTCTTT.

The rearrangement joins TRBV29-1 to TRBJ2-1, with 8 nucleotides matching TRBD2. The CDR3 is 14 amino acids. V lost 7 bases to trimming and J lost 0 bases; unmatched junction nucleotides: 5. CDR1 SQVTM and CDR2 ANQGSEA come from the germline V gene. CDR3 in DNA: TGCAGCGCCGAAAGCGGGAGCTCCTACAATGAGCAGTTCTTC. It encodes CSAESGSSYNEQFF.

This clone was observed a handful of times. The chain carries TRBV6-5 and TRBJ1-2; no clear D. This CDR3 has 15 amino acids. Germline V gene lookup returns CDR1 MNHEY and CDR2 SVGAGI. The germline V and J ends were trimmed by 2 bases and 4 bases, with 14 bases remaining between them. The CDR3 DNA follows: TGTGCCAGCAGTTACCTGGCTCAGGCGAGCTATGGCTACACCTTC. Protein product: CASSYLAQASYGYTF.

The rearrangement joins TRBV5-1 to TRBJ2-4; a weak D match, TRBD1 (6 bases). Trimming took off 2 bases at V and 4 bases at J, with 7 bases between the two ends. The germline gives CDR1 SGHRS, CDR2 YFSETQ. This CDR3 is 13 amino acids long. The CDR3 DNA is TGCGCCAGCAGCTTAGACAGGAAAAACATTCAGTACTTC. Protein sequence: CASSLDRKNIQYF. Full variable domain (outside the CDR3, taken from reference TRBV5-1 and TRBJ2-4): KAGVTQTPRYLIKTRGQQVTLSCSPISGHRSVSWYQQTPGQGLQFLFEYFSETQRNKGNFPGRFSGRQFSNSRSEMNVSTLELGDSALYLCASSLDRKNIQYFGAGTRLSVL.

This clone occurred a few times. The J gene is TRBJ2-7, the V gene TRBV4-1; perhaps TRBD1 as D (5 bases). The CDR3 consists of 15 residues. Germline CDR1 is MGHRA and CDR2 is YSYEKL. Trimming took off 1 base at V and 0 bases at J, with 10 bases between the two ends. The DNA of the CDR3 is TGCGCCAGCAGCCAAGTTGGCAGGGTCTCCTACGAGCAGTACTTC. This encodes CASSQVGRVSYEQYF.

The chain recombines TRBV7-9 with TRBJ2-4, with D perhaps matching TRBD1 (5 bases). Germline values: CDR1 SEHNR, CDR2 FQNEAQ (reference sequence). CDR3 length: 13 amino acids. The V and J ends lost 7 bases and 4 bases respectively, with 11 bases between them. DNA for the CDR3: TGTGCCAGCACACGGACAACTAAAAACATTCAGTACTTC. It codes for CASTRTTKNIQYF.

The chain is built from TRBV5-1 and TRBJ2-1; 9 positions agree with TRBD2. V gave up 3 bases and J gave up 9 bases; unmatched junction bases: 10. From germline, CDR1 is SGHRS and CDR2 YFSETQ. CDR3 length: 15 amino acids. The CDR3 spells CASSSGLAGRGEQFF. In nucleotides, the CDR3 is TGCGCCAGCAGCTCTGGTCTAGCGGGACGTGGTGAGCAGTTCTTC.

The rearrangement links TRBV5-1 to TRBJ2-1; TRBD2 agrees at 7 bases. The V gene end was trimmed by 4 bases and the J gene end by 8 bases; junction bases not matched to a gene: 6. CDR1 SGHRS and CDR2 YFSETQ come from the germline V gene. This CDR3 spans 13 amino acids. The CDR3 loop is CASSPGRVDEQFF. DNA for the CDR3: TGCGCCAGCAGCCCAGGGAGGGTCGATGAGCAGTTCTTC.